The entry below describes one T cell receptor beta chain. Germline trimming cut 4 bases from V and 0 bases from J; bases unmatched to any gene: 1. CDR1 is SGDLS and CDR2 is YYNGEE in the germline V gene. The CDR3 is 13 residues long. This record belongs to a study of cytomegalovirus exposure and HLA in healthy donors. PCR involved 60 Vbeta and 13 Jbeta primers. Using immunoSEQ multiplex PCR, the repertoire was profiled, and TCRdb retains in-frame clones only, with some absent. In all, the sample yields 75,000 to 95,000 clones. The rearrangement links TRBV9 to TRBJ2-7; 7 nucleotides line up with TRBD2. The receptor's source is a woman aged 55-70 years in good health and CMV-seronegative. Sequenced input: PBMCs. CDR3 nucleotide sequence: TGTGCCAGCAGCCGCGGGAGCTCCTACGAGCAGTACTTC. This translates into CASSRGSSYEQYF.